These 7 T cell receptor beta chains were all obtained from the same sample, sequenced in a study of early T cells in non-severe SARS-CoV-2 infection. MiXCR was run by TCRdb on the 5' RACE reads, yielding one entry per CDR3 protein. This table holds 30,000 to 40,000 distinct CDR3 sequences, 9% found once. Sequencing used whole blood. Receptors were obtained from an adult who was a healthcare worker with PCR-confirmed SARS-CoV-2 infection or an uninfected control (not recorded which).

This clonotype showed up just once. CDR3 bases: TGCAGTGCTGAGGGACCCGGACGCGCTTTCTTT. Translation: CSAEGPGRAFF. The chain joins TRBV20-1 to TRBJ1-1; D is perhaps TRBD1 (5 bases). The V end lost 5 bases, the J end lost 11 bases, and 15 bases lay between the germline ends. CDR1 and CDR2 (germline): DFQATT, SNEGSKA (reference sequence). The CDR3 totals 11 residues.

This clonotype has a handful of counts. This chain uses TRBV15 with TRBJ2-3; TRBD2 agrees at 14 bases. V trimming: 5 bases; J trimming: 5 bases; junction bases outside the gene matches: 6. CDR1 and CDR2 (germline): LNHNV, YYDKDF (reference sequence). The CDR3 totals 16 residues. Here the CDR3 DNA reads TGTGCCACCAGCGCGCACGGGACTAGCGGGAGAGATACGCAGTATTTT. Its protein is CATSAHGTSGRDTQYF.

With regard to this clonotype: The conserved phenylalanine or tryptophan is not found at the CDR3 terminus, so this likely reflects a read error. The CDR3 is CASSLDGAAKPKNIQYL. CDR3 DNA sequence: TGTGCCAGCAGCTTGGATGGTGCCGCGAAACCTAAAAACATTCAGTACCTC. The rearrangement links TRBV5-8 to TRBJ2-4, with no clear D. Trimming took 0 bases from V and 4 from J, leaving 17 bases between them. CDR1 is SGHTS and CDR2 is YDEGEE in the germline V gene. The CDR3 consists of 17 residues.

This clonotype came up a few times. The chain couples TRBV20-1 to TRBJ1-3, with D hard to call. The germline V gene has CDR1 DFQATT and CDR2 SNEGSKA (reference sequence). Trimming took 5 bases from V and 3 from J, leaving 11 bases between them. The CDR3 is 13 amino acids. CDR3 bases: TGCAGTGCTCAACTGTCGATTGGAAACACCATATATTTT. Translated: CSAQLSIGNTIYF.

The J gene is TRBJ2-2, the V gene TRBV20-1; the D gene is possibly TRBD2 (7 bases). Per the germline V gene, CDR1 is DFQATT and CDR2 is SNEGSKA (reference sequence). This CDR3 has 17 amino acids. V lost 0 bases, J lost 7 bases, and 21 bases lay in between. CDR3: CSARDARVQGGSGELFF. The DNA of the CDR3 is TGCAGTGCTAGAGATGCCCGGGTACAGGGCGGGAGCGGGGAGCTGTTTTTT.

V and J are TRBV7-2 and TRBJ1-2; no clear D. Trimming shortened V by 0 bases and J by 4 bases, and 3 bases separated the two germline ends. Germline V gives CDR1 SGHTA, CDR2 FQGNSA. The CDR3 is 12 residues long. The CDR3 coding sequence is TGTGCCAGCAGCTTAGCGGGCTATGGCTACACCTTC. It codes for CASSLAGYGYTF.

Judged by abundance, this clonotype is medium-sized (0.01 to 0.1%). This sequence joins TRBV29-1 and TRBJ1-2; TRBD1 matches 11 bases. The trim removed 1 base at V and 8 bases at J, leaving 3 bases unmatched. The CDR3 runs 13 residues. CDR1 is SQVTM and CDR2 is ANQGSEA in the germline V gene. DNA for the CDR3: TGCAGCGTTGAAGGGACAGGGGGCCGAGGCTACACCTTC. Translated: CSVEGTGGRGYTF.